Below, one T cell receptor (beta chain) is given with its context. The antigen remains undetermined. The CDR3 sequence is 18 residues long. Per the germline V gene, CDR1 is SGDLS and CDR2 is YYNGEE. After removal of 1 base from V and 4 bases from J, the junction contained 14 bases not matched to a gene. The data are from a study of cytomegalovirus exposure and HLA in healthy donors. Study observations and caveats: Another analysis was done later, and it associated around 17,000 TCR beta sequences with HLA alleles at 0.05 false discovery rate.

In the PCR, 60 Vbeta and 13 Jbeta primers were used. Sequencing was performed with immunoSEQ multiplex PCR; in TCRdb, only in-frame clones are kept and a portion is missing. The sample has some 170,000 clones, around three quarters seen once. The TCR sequence derives from a man aged 40-49 years in good health and CMV-seronegative. Sequencing used PBMCs. The J gene is TRBJ1-3, the V gene TRBV9; 7 bases match TRBD1. CDR3 DNA: TGTGCCAGCAGCGTACAACTACCTACAGGGGTACAGGGAAACACCATATATTTT. Translating it yields CASSVQLPTGVQGNTIYF.